Below are 31 T cell receptor beta chains sequenced from a single sample in a study of OX40 agonist ivuxolimab in advanced cancers. This table comes from immunoSEQ multiplex PCR, and its TCRdb copy is limited to in-frame clones, with some not included. The repertoire has 64,000 or so clones, roughly four fifths of them found once; the top ten carry approximately 0.63%. The specimen was CD4+ or CD8+ T cells sorted from blood, collected in a trial of the OX40 agonist ivuxolimab. These receptors all come from an adult with an advanced solid tumor such as melanoma, head and neck, liver or kidney cancer.

This sequence joins TRBV5-1 and TRBJ2-7; 9 bases line up with TRBD2. The germline V gene encodes CDR1 SGHRS and CDR2 YFSETQ. The CDR3 loop spans 15 amino acids. V shed 4 bases, J shed 5 bases, and the junction held 10 bases outside the gene matches. The CDR3 coding sequence is TGCGCCAGCAGCCGGGGCGGGGGGGCTGTGCACGAGCAGTACTTC. Residues: CASSRGGGAVHEQYF.

The V gene is TRBV6-4, the J gene TRBJ1-1; D is unclear. The CDR3 spans 13 residues. Between the trimmed V and J ends, which lost 4 bases and 0 bases, there was a span of 6 bases. CDR1 is MRHNA and CDR2 is SNTAGT in the germline V gene. This CDR3 reads CASSAGVNTEAFF. The CDR3 DNA follows: TGTGCCAGCAGTGCGGGCGTGAACACTGAAGCTTTCTTT.

The chain carries TRBV6-1 and TRBJ1-2, with D hard to call. The germline CDR1 and CDR2 sequences are MNHNS and SASEGT. Trimming removed 8 bases from V and 4 bases from J, with 17 bases in between. CDR3 size: 14 residues. CDR3 nucleotide sequence: TGTGCCAGCGAAAAGTCGGGTTTGGGCTATGGCTACACCTTC. Amino acid sequence: CASEKSGLGYGYTF.

The chain recombines TRBV11-3 with TRBJ2-3; 8 bases agree with TRBD1. Unmatched junction bases numbered 9, after V lost 4 bases and J lost 3 bases. The CDR3 runs 16 residues. In germline, CDR1 is SGHNT, CDR2 YENEEA. The CDR3 DNA reads TGTGCCAGCAGCTACGGGACAGGCACGACAACAGATACGCAGTATTTT. Protein: CASSYGTGTTTDTQYF.

The gene calls are TRBV30 and TRBJ1-5; 8 bases fit TRBD1. In germline, CDR1 is GTSNPN, CDR2 SVGIG (reference sequence). V was pared by 0 bases and J by 3 bases, with 1 base of the junction left unmatched. The CDR3 has 14 amino acids. This chain's CDR3 is CAWSVGQVNQPQHF. DNA of the CDR3: TGTGCCTGGAGTGTGGGACAGGTCAATCAGCCCCAGCATTTT. Looking up the rest from reference TRBV30 and TRBJ1-5 gives the full variable domain: SQTIHQWPATLVQPVGSPLSLECTVEGTSNPNLYWYRQAAGRGLQLLFYSVGIGQISSEVPQNLSASRPQDRQFILSSKKLLLSDSGFYLCAWSVGQVNQPQHFGDGTRLSIL.

The chain has TRBV10-3 and TRBJ2-1, with no clear D. Looked up from germline, CDR1 is ENHRY and CDR2 is SYGVKD. CDR3 length equals 13 residues. The germline V and J ends were trimmed by 4 bases and 8 bases, with 12 bases remaining between them. The CDR3 nucleotides read TGTGCCATCAGTGCCAATACGGAACATGAGCAGTTCTTC. Its protein is CAISANTEHEQFF.

The rearrangement uses TRBV5-4 and TRBJ2-7, with TRBD1 identical over 9 bases. The J segment lost 3 bases and the V segment lost 9 bases, leaving 7 bases of the junction unmatched. This CDR3 has 13 amino acids. Germline CDR1 and CDR2: SGHNT and YYREEE (reference sequence). The CDR3 region is CATTPDRGYEQYF. In nucleotides, the CDR3 is TGTGCCACCACACCGGACAGGGGCTACGAGCAGTACTTC.

J is TRBJ2-3 and V is TRBV27; tentative D call: TRBD2 (5 bases). Germline V gene lookup returns CDR1 MNHEY and CDR2 SMNVEV (reference sequence). The V end was cut by 5 bases, the J end by 2 bases, with 11 bases between. The length of the CDR3 is 14 residues. The DNA of the CDR3 is TGTGCCAGCAGTGGGAGTGAACACACAGATACGCAGTATTTT. Protein sequence: CASSGSEHTDTQYF.

The V call is TRBV7-2, the J call TRBJ2-2; 7 bases agree with TRBD1. CDR3 size: 13 residues. Germline V gene data show CDR1 as SGHTA and CDR2 as FQGNSA. J gave up 14 bases and V 5 bases, and 11 bases lay outside the gene matches. CDR3 sequence: CASSRRDRSRLFF. The CDR3 DNA sequence: TGTGCCAGCAGCCGCCGGGACAGAAGCCGCCTGTTTTTT.

Here the CDR3 reads CAWKARRGDGYTF. The CDR3 nucleotides read TGTGCCTGGAAGGCCCGTCGGGGGGATGGCTACACCTTC. This rearrangement joins TRBV30 to TRBJ1-2; possible D gene TRBD1, 5 bases. Germline-derived CDR1 and CDR2 are GTSNPN and SVGIG (reference sequence). CDR3 size: 13 residues. V shed 4 bases and J shed 6 bases, with 15 bases lying between them.

The chain links TRBV6-1 to TRBJ1-1; D call uncertain. V was cut by 4 bases and J by 0 bases, with 9 bases left in between. The CDR3 extends over 14 amino acids. CDR1 and CDR2 from the germline V gene are MNHNS and SASEGT. The CDR3 here is CASSATEMNTEAFF. CDR3 coding DNA: TGTGCCAGCAGTGCCACAGAGATGAACACTGAAGCTTTCTTT.

The chain combines TRBV6-5 with TRBJ1-4; D ambiguous. Germline V CDR1 and CDR2: MNHEY, SVGAGI. Trimming took 8 bases from V and 5 from J, leaving 12 bases between them. The CDR3 extends over 13 amino acids. Here the CDR3 reads CASGRSPNEKLFF. The CDR3 DNA is TGTGCCAGCGGAAGGAGTCCCAATGAAAAACTGTTTTTT.

V gene TRBV2 combines with J gene TRBJ2-5; unclear D gene. The CDR3 runs to 12 residues. V was cut by 6 bases and J by 3 bases, with 8 bases left in between. CDR1 SNHLY and CDR2 FYNNEI come from the germline V gene. The CDR3 region has the DNA TGTGCCAGCAGGGGGATCGAAGAGACCCAGTACTTC. Residues: CASRGIEETQYF.

The chain links TRBV5-8 to TRBJ1-4; D is ambiguous. The V gene lost 3 bases and the J gene lost 3 bases, with 12 bases spanning the gap. The germline gives CDR1 SGHTS, CDR2 YDEGEE. The CDR3 consists of 15 residues. Here the CDR3 reads CASSYSGKANEKLFF. The DNA for the CDR3 is TGTGCCAGCAGCTACTCGGGGAAGGCTAATGAAAAACTGTTTTTT.

V usage is TRBV9 and J usage is TRBJ2-2; maybe TRBD1 (6 bases). The CDR3 has 15 amino acids. Germline V gene lookup returns CDR1 SGDLS and CDR2 YYNGEE. With 2 bases removed from V and 2 bases from J, the gap between germline ends came to 10 bases. CDR3 bases: TGTGCCAGCAGCGTCGGGACACCTAACACCGGGGAGCTGTTTTTT. Its translation is CASSVGTPNTGELFF.

This chain joins TRBV9 and TRBJ1-1, with 9 bases fitting TRBD1. Trimming took 0 bases from V and 9 from J; bases not matched to a gene: 9. The CDR3 contains 15 residues. From germline, CDR1 is SGDLS and CDR2 YYNGEE. Here the CDR3 DNA reads TGTGCCAGCAGCGTAGATTTCTGGGGACAGGGCCAAGCTTTCTTT. Translating it yields CASSVDFWGQGQAFF.

This clone was counted between two and nine times. The J gene is TRBJ2-3, the V gene TRBV2; either TRBD1 or TRBD2 may fit D (6 bases each). Germline-derived CDR1 and CDR2 are SNHLY and FYNNEI. The V gene lost 7 bases and the J gene lost 1 base, with 12 bases spanning the gap. The CDR3 loop spans 14 amino acids. The CDR3 region is CASKGGRGTDTQYF. The CDR3 nucleotides are TGTGCCAGCAAGGGGGGAAGGGGCACAGATACGCAGTATTTT.

Only a few counts were recorded for this clone. This chain joins TRBV7-9 and TRBJ1-1; 8 bases agree with TRBD1. Germline V gene data show CDR1 as SEHNR and CDR2 as FQNEAQ (reference sequence). V was clipped by 4 bases and J by 0 bases; unmatched bases: 4. The CDR3 covers 15 residues. CDR3 protein: CASSSSDRVNTEAFF. The CDR3 DNA reads TGTGCCAGCAGCTCTTCGGACAGGGTGAACACTGAAGCTTTCTTT.

The chain recombines TRBV30 with TRBJ2-7; D possibly corresponds to TRBD1 (5 bases). The germline V gene has CDR1 GTSNPN and CDR2 SVGIG (reference sequence). Trimming took off 2 bases at V and 5 bases at J, with 16 bases between the two ends. This CDR3 spans 14 amino acids. This chain's CDR3 is CAWSRGGRTNEQYF. CDR3 bases: TGTGCCTGGAGTAGGGGTGGGCGGACCAACGAGCAGTACTTC.

This rearrangement joins TRBV2 to TRBJ2-1; TRBD2 is a possible D gene (5 bases). The CDR3 runs to 13 residues. The V end lost 6 bases, the J end lost 5 bases, and 11 bases lay between the germline ends. Germline V lookup: CDR1 SNHLY, CDR2 FYNNEI. In DNA form, the CDR3 reads TGTGCCAGCAGACTAGTGTCTCACAATGAGCAGTTCTTC. Its translation is CASRLVSHNEQFF.

This chain joins TRBV18 and TRBJ2-5; D remains ambiguous. The V and J ends lost 1 base and 5 bases respectively, with 5 bases between them. Germline V gene data show CDR1 as KGHSH and CDR2 as LQKENI. CDR3 length equals 12 residues. As DNA, the CDR3 is TGTGCCAGCTCACCACAAGGGGAGACCCAGTACTTC. This encodes CASSPQGETQYF.

The CDR3 sequence: CASSSDRLAGGYTDTQYF. For the CDR3, the DNA is TGTGCCAGCAGCTCTGATAGACTAGCGGGGGGGTACACAGATACGCAGTATTTT. This chain links TRBV5-6 with TRBJ2-3, with 14 positions matching TRBD2. The CDR3 totals 18 residues. Germline V gene sequence: CDR1 SGHDT, CDR2 YYEEEE. J lost 2 bases, V lost 3 bases, and 8 bases had no gene match.

The chain joins TRBV6-1 to TRBJ2-5; 7 bases match TRBD1. The DNA end is more similar to TRBJ2-7, so the J call may be wrong. Germline values: CDR1 MNHNS, CDR2 SASEGT. This CDR3 region has 15 residues. CDR3 bases: TGTGCCACCCGGGAAGAGACAGGGTTGACCTACGAGCAGTACTTC. Protein product: CATREETGLTYEQYF.

This clone has more than one count but fewer than ten. The chain has TRBV19 and TRBJ1-5; D is ambiguous. The V end was cut by 5 bases, the J end by 2 bases, with 7 bases between. Germline assignment: CDR1 LNHDA and CDR2 SQIVND (reference sequence). The CDR3 is 13 residues long. CDR3 protein: CASSRGRNQPQHF. The CDR3 DNA is TGTGCCAGTAGTCGCGGGCGCAATCAGCCCCAGCATTTT. Looking up the rest from reference TRBV19 and TRBJ1-5 gives the full variable domain: DGGITQSPKYLFRKEGQNVTLSCEQNLNHDAMYWYRQDPGQGLRLIYYSQIVNDFQKGDIAEGYSVSREKKESFPLTVTSAQKNPTAFYLCASSRGRNQPQHFGDGTRLSIL.

V gene TRBV9 combines with J gene TRBJ2-3; no reliable D call. V gave up 4 bases and J gave up 2 bases, with 11 bases separating them. The CDR3 consists of 14 residues. CDR1 SGDLS and CDR2 YYNGEE come from the germline V gene. CDR3 in DNA: TGTGCCAGCAGCCTCCAGGCCCACACAGATACGCAGTATTTT. The encoded protein is CASSLQAHTDTQYF.

The rearrangement joins TRBV11-2 to TRBJ1-4, with a tentative D call TRBD1 (5 bases). This CDR3 comprises 16 residues. The germline V gene encodes CDR1 SGHAT and CDR2 FQNNGV. V dropped 3 bases and J dropped 8 bases, with 19 bases sitting between them. Written as DNA, the CDR3 is TGTGCCAGCAGCTTGAGGGGCCGTCAGAGAGAGGAAAAACTGTTTTTT. Translation: CASSLRGRQREEKLFF.

This rearrangement joins TRBV25-1 to TRBJ2-5, with D unclear. This CDR3 has 13 residues. Per germline, CDR1 MGHDK and CDR2 SYGVNS. V lost 3 bases, J lost 5 bases, and 10 bases lay in between. The CDR3 DNA is TGTGCCAGCAGTGATTCTCCCAGGGAGACCCAGTACTTC. Translating gives CASSDSPRETQYF. Full variable domain (remainder filled in from reference TRBV25-1 and TRBJ2-5): EADIYQTPRYLVIGTGKKITLECSQTMGHDKMYWYQQDPGMELHLIHYSYGVNSTEKGDLSSESTVSRIRTEHFPLTLESARPSHTSQYLCASSDSPRETQYFGPGTRLLVL.

This chain joins TRBV9 and TRBJ1-3; D possibly corresponds to TRBD1 (5 bases). The CDR3 runs to 16 residues. Germline CDR1 is SGDLS and CDR2 is YYNGEE. Trimming left V 0 bases short and J 0 bases short, with 10 bases between. The CDR3 is CASSVVSGTSGNTIYF. Here the CDR3 DNA reads TGTGCCAGCAGCGTAGTCTCAGGGACCTCTGGAAACACCATATATTTT.

By sample share, this clone is medium-sized. V gene TRBV5-4 combines with J gene TRBJ1-6; 7 nucleotides agree with TRBD1. CDR1 and CDR2 from the germline V gene are SGHNT and YYREEE (reference sequence). J gave up 8 bases and V 4 bases, and 15 bases lay outside the gene matches. The CDR3 covers 17 residues. DNA for the CDR3: TGTGCCAGCAGCCCACCTCCTGGGGCCCAGGGGGATTCACCCCTCCACTTT. Protein sequence: CASSPPPGAQGDSPLHF.

This chain connects TRBV2 to TRBJ1-2; TRBD1 matches 9 bases. CDR1 and CDR2 from the germline V gene are SNHLY and FYNNEI. After removal of 0 bases from V and 6 bases from J, the junction contained 14 bases not matched to a gene. The CDR3 totals 18 residues. In DNA, the CDR3 is TGTGCCAGCAGTGAAGCAGGGAACAGGGGGCTCGATAGGCATGGCTACACCTTC. Encoded protein: CASSEAGNRGLDRHGYTF.

The chain carries TRBV7-2 and TRBJ2-7, with a tentative D call TRBD2 (6 bases). This CDR3 contains 16 residues. With 3 bases removed from V and 4 bases from J, the gap between germline ends came to 19 bases. Per germline, CDR1 SGHTA and CDR2 FQGNSA. CDR3 sequence reads: CASSLGRGLPWYEQYF. The DNA for the CDR3 is TGTGCCAGCAGCTTGGGGAGAGGACTACCTTGGTACGAGCAGTACTTC.